What follows is one T cell receptor beta chain and its context. Its antigen is unidentified. In TCRdb, the reads were re-called with MiXCR into one record per CDR3 protein. The data hold 740,000 or so distinct CDR3 sequences, with 35% observed a single time. The data belong to a study of T cell repertoires in cytomegalovirus infection. Study overall: It can be stated that public TCR beta signatures indicated CMV infection as well as a matching HLA type.

Findings and caveats of the study: Within the response measured ex vivo, HLA-C-restricted CMV-specific TCR beta clonotypes were dominant.

Germline V gene data show CDR1 as LNHDA and CDR2 as SQIVND (reference sequence). The ends were cut back, 4 bases at V and 6 bases at J, with 13 bases in the middle. The CDR3 contains 14 residues. The chain couples TRBV19 to TRBJ2-1, with a possible D match to TRBD2 (6 bases). Specimen: PBMCs. The receptor comes from a human donor in good health (CMV status not recorded). Some clones in this sample may be carry-over from other donors' samples. The CDR3 loop is CASSNGGAVNEQFF. CDR3 in DNA: TGTGCCAGTAGTAACGGCGGGGCAGTCAATGAGCAGTTCTTC.